Listed here are 10 T cell receptor beta chains from one sample, sequenced in a study of blood T cells in healthy people across ages. A second PCR of about 7 to 12 cycles used a sample-barcoded 5' primer and a J-beta primer mix. TCRdb called the 5' RACE reads again in MiXCR, with one record for every CDR3 protein. The table shows hundreds of thousands of distinct CDR3 sequences, with under 45% occurring only once. Material for sequencing was blood. These receptors were collected from a man aged 60-69 years in good health.

The CDR3 nucleotides read TGTGCCAGCAGTTACGGGGGGCAAATGGAGACCCAGTACTTC. It is translated as CASSYGGQMETQYF. The chain carries TRBV6-2 or TRBV6-3 and TRBJ2-5; either TRBD1 or TRBD2 may supply D (6 bases each). The CDR3 contains 14 residues. Trimming left V 2 bases short and J 5 bases short, with 12 bases between. Per germline, CDR1 MNHEY and CDR2 SVGEGT.

The CDR3 here is CSARDPRGPDTQYF. The CDR3 nucleotides read TGCAGTGCTAGAGACCCGCGAGGTCCAGATACGCAGTATTTT. The chain combines TRBV20-1 with TRBJ2-3, with D unresolved. The germline gives CDR1 DFQATT, CDR2 SNEGSKA (reference sequence). CDR3 length equals 14 residues. With 0 bases removed from V and 4 bases from J, the gap between germline ends came to 11 bases.

This clonotype was detected a few times. The chain has TRBV3-1 and TRBJ2-5; 8 bases are shared with TRBD2. CDR1 and CDR2 (germline): LGHDT, YNNKEL (reference sequence). The V segment lost 2 bases and the J segment 5 bases; nucleotides outside the gene matches: 4. The CDR3 is 14 residues long. The CDR3 sequence is CASSQKRLAETQYF. The CDR3 nucleotides read TGTGCCAGCAGCCAAAAAAGACTAGCGGAGACCCAGTACTTC.

The chain uses TRBV7-9 and TRBJ2-3; D might be TRBD1 (5 bases). This CDR3 comprises 16 residues. V was shortened by 5 bases and J by 6 bases, with 21 bases between the two germline ends. CDR1 and CDR2 (germline): SEHNR, FQNEAQ (reference sequence). In nucleotides, the CDR3 is TGTGCCAGCAGCCGGTGGGTTACAGGTTTACTGGATACGCAGTATTTT. This translates into CASSRWVTGLLDTQYF.

The chain couples TRBV4-2 to TRBJ2-3, with TRBD1 as a possible D gene (6 bases). CDR1 and CDR2 from the germline V gene are LGHNA and YNFKEQ. V shed 0 bases and J shed 6 bases, with 16 bases lying between them. The CDR3 is 16 residues long. CDR3 bases: TGTGCCAGCAGCCAAGATAGGGGCAGGGGCCCCGATACGCAGTATTTT. Amino acids: CASSQDRGRGPDTQYF.

This clonotype appeared a few times. The chain employs TRBV14 and TRBJ1-4; D remains ambiguous. The CDR3 is 15 amino acids. The germline CDR1 and CDR2 sequences are SGHDN and FVKESK. The V and J ends lost 8 bases and 5 bases respectively, with 18 bases between them. As DNA, the CDR3 is TGTGCCAGCGGCCCCCGACGGCAACTGAATGAAAAACTGTTTTTT. Protein product: CASGPRRQLNEKLFF.

This clonotype was found a few times. In DNA, the CDR3 is TGTGCCAGCAGTACTCTTTATGGCTACACCTTC. This encodes CASSTLYGYTF. The genes are TRBV6-2 or TRBV6-3 and TRBJ1-2, with no clear D. The CDR3 consists of 11 residues. With 5 bases removed from V and 5 bases from J, the gap between germline ends came to 6 bases. Germline CDR1 MNHEY, CDR2 SVGEGT.

The chain recombines TRBV30 with TRBJ2-7; 10 positions agree with TRBD1. The V segment lost 5 bases and the J segment 3 bases; nucleotides outside the gene matches: 4. The germline V gene has CDR1 GTSNPN and CDR2 SVGIG (reference sequence). The CDR3 totals 13 residues. In nucleotides, the CDR3 is TGTGCCTGGGGACAGGGGGTGAACTACGAGCAGTACTTC. This translates into CAWGQGVNYEQYF.

In DNA, the CDR3 is TGTGCCAGCAGTTTAACGATCGGAAACACTGAAGCTTTCTTT. Residues: CASSLTIGNTEAFF. J is TRBJ1-1 and V is TRBV27, with D uncertain. The germline gives CDR1 MNHEY, CDR2 SMNVEV (reference sequence). The CDR3 runs 14 residues. Trimming left V 2 bases short and J 2 bases short, with 9 bases between.

The rearrangement uses TRBV12-3 or TRBV12-4 and TRBJ2-7; 9 bases fit TRBD1. The CDR3 sequence is 15 residues long. J lost 1 base, V lost 6 bases, and 7 bases had no gene match. The DNA for the CDR3 is TGTGCCAGCAGCCCTGGGACAGGGATGTCCTACGAGCAGTACTTC. Residues: CASSPGTGMSYEQYF.